This TCR beta chain was found in a study of OX40 agonist ivuxolimab in advanced cancers. Study-level results: Clones of CD4+ and CD8+ blood T cells grew by week 6 at doses of 0.1 to 3.0 mg/kg. Part of the nonresponder group also had normalized T-cell clonal expansion that was low.

Profiled with immunoSEQ multiplex PCR; TCRdb holds only in-frame clones, not every one. The table records 45,000 to 60,000 clones, 75% to 85% of them present only once. Turning to this clone: What it binds is unknown.

The CDR3 contains 13 residues. Germline CDR1 SQVTM, CDR2 ANQGSEA. V was trimmed by 6 bases and J by 5 bases, leaving 16 bases between them. The material sequenced was CD4+ or CD8+ T cells sorted from blood, taken in a trial of the OX40 agonist ivuxolimab. The chain combines TRBV29-1 with TRBJ1-1; D might be TRBD1 (6 bases). The receptor was isolated from an adult with an advanced solid tumor such as melanoma, head and neck, liver or kidney cancer. The CDR3 coding sequence is TGCAGCGTAAGGGGGGGCCCGGGTACTGAAGCTTTCTTT. This sequence encodes CSVRGGPGTEAFF.